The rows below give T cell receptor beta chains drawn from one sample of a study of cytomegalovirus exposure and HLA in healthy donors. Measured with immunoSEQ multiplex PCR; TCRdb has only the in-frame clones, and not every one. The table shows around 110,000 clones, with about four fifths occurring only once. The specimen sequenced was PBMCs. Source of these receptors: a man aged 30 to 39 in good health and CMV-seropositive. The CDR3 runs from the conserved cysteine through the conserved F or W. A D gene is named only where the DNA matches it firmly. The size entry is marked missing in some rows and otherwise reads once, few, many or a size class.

cdr3_aa: CSVDRANTGELFF
cdr3_nt: TGCAGCGTTGACAGGGCGAACACCGGGGAGCTGTTTTTT
d_call: .
v_call: TRBV29-1
j_call: TRBJ2-2
clone_size: .

cdr3_aa: CASSVGDRGNQPQHF
cdr3_nt: TGTGCCAGCAGCGTGGGGGACAGAGGCAATCAGCCCCAGCATTTT
d_call: TRBD1
v_call: TRBV9
j_call: TRBJ1-5
clone_size: .

cdr3_aa: CASSLLDRNTEAFF
cdr3_nt: TGCGCCAGCAGTCTATTAGACAGGAACACTGAAGCTTTCTTT
d_call: .
v_call: TRBV10-2
j_call: TRBJ1-1
clone_size: .

cdr3_aa: CASSASGGAYNEQFF
cdr3_nt: TGTGCCAGTAGTGCGAGCGGGGGGGCCTACAATGAGCAGTTCTTC
d_call: TRBD2
v_call: TRBV19
j_call: TRBJ2-1
clone_size: .

cdr3_aa: CASSQGRDRSYEQYF
cdr3_nt: TGCGCCAGCAGCCAAGGTAGGGACAGGAGCTACGAGCAGTACTTC
d_call: TRBD1
v_call: TRBV4-3
j_call: TRBJ2-7
clone_size: .

cdr3_aa: CASSGQGSAQYF
cdr3_nt: TGTGCCAGCAGTGGACAGGGGTCAGCGCAGTATTTT
d_call: TRBD1
v_call: TRBV6-5
j_call: TRBJ2-3
clone_size: .

cdr3_aa: CASSREGSNQPQHF
cdr3_nt: TGTGCCAGCTCCCGAGAGGGCAGCAATCAGCCCCAGCATTTT
d_call: .
v_call: TRBV18
j_call: TRBJ1-5
clone_size: .

cdr3_aa: CASSSNYEQYF
cdr3_nt: TGCGCCAGCAGCTCAAATTACGAGCAGTACTTC
d_call: .
v_call: TRBV5-1
j_call: TRBJ2-7
clone_size: once

cdr3_aa: CASSQEGTLNYLYEQYF
cdr3_nt: TGCGCCAGCAGCCAAGAAGGGACATTAAATTACCTCTACGAGCAGTACTTC
d_call: .
v_call: TRBV4-1
j_call: TRBJ2-7
clone_size: .

cdr3_aa: CASSYVSRSEDGYTF
cdr3_nt: TGTGCCAGCAGTTACGTTAGCCGGAGTGAGGATGGCTACACCTTC
d_call: .
v_call: TRBV6-6
j_call: TRBJ1-2
clone_size: .

cdr3_aa: CASSLVSGQGIYGYTF
cdr3_nt: TGTGCCAGCAGCTTGGTCTCGGGACAGGGAATCTATGGCTACACCTTC
d_call: TRBD1
v_call: TRBV5-6
j_call: TRBJ1-2
clone_size: few

cdr3_aa: CASSGCGQISYEQYF
cdr3_nt: TGTGCCAGCAGCGGATGCGGACAGATTTCCTACGAGCAGTACTTC
d_call: .
v_call: TRBV11-3
j_call: TRBJ2-7
clone_size: .

cdr3_aa: CAWRTTGDSGNTIYF
cdr3_nt: TGTGCCTGGAGAACGACGGGGGACTCTGGAAACACCATATATTTT
d_call: .
v_call: TRBV30
j_call: TRBJ1-3
clone_size: .

cdr3_aa: CASSGTGLNTEAFF
cdr3_nt: TGTGCCAGCAGTGGGACAGGGTTGAACACTGAAGCTTTCTTT
d_call: TRBD1
v_call: TRBV2
j_call: TRBJ1-1
clone_size: once

cdr3_aa: CASSVADRADSLYGYTF
cdr3_nt: TGTGCCAGCAGCGTAGCCGACAGGGCCGACTCCCTCTATGGCTACACCTTC
d_call: TRBD1
v_call: TRBV9
j_call: TRBJ1-2
clone_size: .

cdr3_aa: CATRVERRVNTEAFF
cdr3_nt: TGTGCCACCCGAGTTGAAAGGAGGGTGAACACTGAAGCTTTCTTT
d_call: .
v_call: TRBV6-5
j_call: TRBJ1-1
clone_size: .

cdr3_aa: CASSPPGTGTGANVLTF
cdr3_nt: TGTGCCAGCAGCCCTCCGGGGACAGGGACTGGGGCCAACGTCCTGACTTTC
d_call: TRBD1
v_call: TRBV5-4
j_call: TRBJ2-6
clone_size: .

cdr3_aa: CASSLGGQGLPYEQYF
cdr3_nt: TGTGCCAGCAGCTTAGGGGGACAGGGCCTGCCTTACGAGCAGTACTTC
d_call: TRBD1
v_call: TRBV7-2
j_call: TRBJ2-7
clone_size: many

cdr3_aa: CASSTKTGGYTEAFF
cdr3_nt: TGTGCCAGCAGTACTAAGACAGGGGGATACACTGAAGCTTTCTTT
d_call: TRBD1
v_call: TRBV11-2
j_call: TRBJ1-1
clone_size: .

cdr3_aa: CASSRTSGDPGELFF
cdr3_nt: TGTGCCAGCAGTCGTACTAGCGGGGATCCCGGGGAGCTGTTTTTT
d_call: TRBD2
v_call: TRBV5-1
j_call: TRBJ2-2
clone_size: .

cdr3_aa: CASSGAGGGADTQYF
cdr3_nt: TGTGCCAGCAGTGGTGCGGGGGGCGGAGCAGATACGCAGTATTTT
d_call: TRBD2
v_call: TRBV6-1
j_call: TRBJ2-3
clone_size: .

cdr3_aa: CASSLYGQGYEQYF
cdr3_nt: TGTGCCAGCAGCTTATATGGACAGGGGTACGAGCAGTACTTC
d_call: TRBD1
v_call: TRBV11-2
j_call: TRBJ2-7
clone_size: .

cdr3_aa: CASSRNRNEKLFF
cdr3_nt: TGTGCCAGCAGCAGAAACAGGAACGAAAAACTGTTTTTT
d_call: .
v_call: TRBV11-2
j_call: TRBJ1-4
clone_size: few

cdr3_aa: CASSWRANTGELFF
cdr3_nt: TGTGCCAGCAGCTGGAGAGCGAACACCGGGGAGCTGTTTTTT
d_call: .
v_call: TRBV7-2
j_call: TRBJ2-2
clone_size: .

cdr3_aa: CASSEGLAGGEQFF
cdr3_nt: TGTGCCAGCAGCGAGGGACTAGCGGGGGGTGAGCAGTTCTTC
d_call: TRBD2
v_call: TRBV5-4
j_call: TRBJ2-1
clone_size: .

cdr3_aa: CASSLRPLVTIETQYF
cdr3_nt: TGTGCCAGCAGCTTACGTCCCCTAGTTACCATAGAGACCCAGTACTTC
d_call: .
v_call: TRBV7-2
j_call: TRBJ2-5
clone_size: .

cdr3_aa: CASSEQGAGEAFF
cdr3_nt: TGTGCCAGCAGTGAACAGGGGGCAGGTGAAGCTTTCTTT
d_call: TRBD1
v_call: TRBV6-1
j_call: TRBJ1-1
clone_size: .

cdr3_aa: CASSLNRGGTEAFF
cdr3_nt: TGTGCCAGCAGTTTAAACAGGGGTGGTACTGAAGCTTTCTTT
d_call: TRBD1
v_call: TRBV27
j_call: TRBJ1-1
clone_size: few

cdr3_aa: CAIREGGVGGYTF
cdr3_nt: TGTGCCATCCGGGAAGGGGGGGTAGGTGGCTACACCTTC
d_call: .
v_call: TRBV10-3
j_call: TRBJ1-2
clone_size: .

cdr3_aa: CASSRASGENNEQFF
cdr3_nt: TGCGCCAGCAGCCGAGCTAGCGGGGAGAACAATGAGCAGTTCTTC
d_call: TRBD2
v_call: TRBV4-1
j_call: TRBJ2-1
clone_size: .